These T cell receptor beta chains were read from a single sample in a study of beta chain features in type 1 diabetes. The data were produced by immunoSEQ multiplex PCR, yet TCRdb's version contains in-frame clones alone and is incomplete. The data show over 20,000 clones, roughly 45% seen once. Sequencing was carried out using stem cell memory CD4+ T cells from blood. All receptors derive from a young man with type 1 diabetes. CDR3s include the opening cysteine and the closing phenylalanine or tryptophan. D genes are given only for firm matches. Some rows mark clone size as missing; the rest say once, few, many or name a class of expanded clone.

J gene	clone size	D gene	V gene	CDR3 DNA	CDR3 protein
TRBJ1-1	-	-	TRBV29-1	TGCAGCGTTGAACCCCAGGGCACTGAAGCTTTCTTT	CSVEPQGTEAFF
TRBJ1-1	-	-	TRBV6-1	TGTGCCAGCAGAGAGGGTTTCACTGAAGCTTTCTTT	CASREGFTEAFF
TRBJ1-4	-	-	TRBV29-1	TGCAGCGTCTACAGCGGGAGTGAAAAACTGTTTTTT	CSVYSGSEKLFF
TRBJ1-1	-	TRBD1	TRBV2	TGTGCCAGCAGGGGCCAGACAGGGAGCACTGAAGCTTTCTTT	CASRGQTGSTEAFF
TRBJ2-1	few	-	TRBV9	TGTGCCAGCAGCGTAGCGGGAGCAGGGGGCTACAATGAGCAGTTCTTC	CASSVAGAGGYNEQFF
TRBJ1-2	-	-	TRBV5-6	TGTGCCAGCAGCTTGGGTTCGGGGGGCACTAACTATGGCTACACCTTC	CASSLGSGGTNYGYTF
TRBJ1-1	-	TRBD1	TRBV19	TGTGCCACCGCGGACAGGGCGAACACTGAAGCTTTCTTT	CATADRANTEAFF
TRBJ1-1	-	-	TRBV7-9	TGTGCCAGCAGCCGGGACACCAACACTGAAGCTTTCTTT	CASSRDTNTEAFF
TRBJ2-5	-	TRBD2	TRBV10-3	TGTGCCATCAGTGAGTCTCTAGGCCTAGCGGGGCAAGAGACCCAGTACTTC	CAISESLGLAGQETQYF
TRBJ2-5	once	-	TRBV5-4	TGTGCCAGCAGCTTGGTGGGGGGAGGAGAGACCCAGTACTTC	CASSLVGGGETQYF
TRBJ1-1	-	-	TRBV5-4	TGTGCCAGCAGCTCCCCCGGGGTGGAGGGCACTGAAGCTTTCTTT	CASSSPGVEGTEAFF
TRBJ2-7	few	-	TRBV29-1	TGCAGCGTTGAAGATAGGCTAGACGAGCAGTACTTC	CSVEDRLDEQYF
TRBJ2-5	-	-	TRBV4-1	TGCGCCAGCAGCCGCCCCAGGGAGGGGGGCGGGGAGACCCAGTACTTC	CASSRPREGGGETQYF
TRBJ2-4	few	-	TRBV2	TGTGCCAGCAGTGAAACAGGCGGCAGGGGCCCCTACTTC	CASSETGGRGPYF
TRBJ2-7	-	TRBD1	TRBV4-2	TGTGCCAGCAGCCAAGTAACCGGGACAGGCAGCTACGAGCAGTACTTC	CASSQVTGTGSYEQYF
TRBJ1-6	few	-	TRBV29-1	TGCAGCGTTCGCGCCCATGATAATTCACCCCTCCACTTT	CSVRAHDNSPLHF
TRBJ2-1	-	TRBD2	TRBV5-1	TGCGCCAGCAGCCTCCTGGGACTAGCCCGGGAGCAGTTCTTC	CASSLLGLAREQFF
TRBJ2-7	-	-	TRBV5-1	TGCGCCAGCAGCTTGGGTCGGGAGTCCCACGAGCAGTACTTC	CASSLGRESHEQYF
TRBJ1-2	-	TRBD1	TRBV11-2	TGTGCCAGCAGGACAGGGTTCGGAGCTAACTATGGCTACACCTTC	CASRTGFGANYGYTF
TRBJ2-3	-	TRBD2	TRBV29-1	TGCAGCCTCCTGACTAGCGGGAGCACAGATACGCAGTATTTT	CSLLTSGSTDTQYF
TRBJ2-5	-	TRBD2	TRBV2	TGTGCCAGCGGGGGGACTAGCGGGAGTGGAGAGACCCAGTACTTC	CASGGTSGSGETQYF
TRBJ2-5	-	-	TRBV6-5	TGTGCCAGCAGGGGCAGGTTGCAAGAGACCCAGTACTTC	CASRGRLQETQYF
TRBJ1-3	-	-	TRBV19	TGTGCCAGTAGTGGGCAGGTCGGAAACACCATATATTTT	CASSGQVGNTIYF
TRBJ1-1	-	-	TRBV12-5	TGTGCTAGTGGGGGACAAGAAGCTTTCTTT	CASGGQEAFF
TRBJ2-1	few	-	TRBV29-1	TGCAGCGTTGAAGATACAGGGTACAATGAGCAGTTCTTC	CSVEDTGYNEQFF
TRBJ2-2	-	-	TRBV10-3	TGTGCCATCAGTGAAAGGGTCAGGGCCGGGGAGCTGTTTTTT	CAISERVRAGELFF
TRBJ2-2	-	TRBD2	TRBV25-1	TGTGCCAGCAGTGACCGGGAGGGGGGAACCGGGGAGCTGTTTTTT	CASSDREGGTGELFF
TRBJ2-2	-	TRBD2	TRBV10-3	TGTGCCATCAGCATCGGACTAGCGGGAGGTAACACCGGGGAGCTGTTTTTT	CAISIGLAGGNTGELFF
TRBJ2-5	-	-	TRBV11-2	TGTGCCAGCAGCTTGCAGTTGGAGGAGACCCAGTACTTC	CASSLQLEETQYF
TRBJ1-1	-	TRBD1	TRBV29-1	TGCAGCTCGGGACAGGGGAACACTGAAGCTTTCTTT	CSSGQGNTEAFF
TRBJ1-3	few	-	TRBV11-2	TGTGCCAGCAGCGACCCATCCGGGACAACTGGAAACACCATATATTTT	CASSDPSGTTGNTIYF
TRBJ2-5	-	-	TRBV5-4	TGTGCCAGCAGCTCAACCGGGAGCCAAGAGACCCAGTACTTC	CASSSTGSQETQYF